The 30 T cell receptor beta chains below were found in one sample sequenced in a study of cytomegalovirus exposure and HLA in healthy donors listed by TCRdb under 2017. The receptor library was made with the immunoSEQ multiplex PCR assay. The table comes from immuneACCESS by way of TCRdb, which keeps in-frame sequences with V and J called. Part of the clones is missing from these tables; in studies checked, under half for an unresolved V gene and the rest for unknown reasons. The table for this sample lists about 150,000 clones; approximately 90% of them were counted only once. The ten most abundant clones make up 4.5% of the sample. Material for sequencing was PBMCs. All receptors come from a man between 18 and 35 years old in good health and CMV-seropositive.

This clone has a handful of counts. The chain uses TRBV4-2 and TRBJ1-1, with unresolved D. The CDR3 sequence is 14 residues long. Germline loops: CDR1 LGHNA, CDR2 YNFKEQ. Deletions cut 0 bases from V and 4 bases from J, with 9 bases between. CDR3 DNA: TGTGCCAGCAGCCAAGATGGTGCCGGCACTGAAGCTTTCTTT. Translation gives CASSQDGAGTEAFF.

The gene calls are TRBV5-4 and TRBJ2-5, with 11 bases that match TRBD2. There are 15 residues in the CDR3. V dropped 3 bases and J dropped 3; count of bases not matched to a gene: 4. Looked up from germline, CDR1 is SGHNT and CDR2 is YYREEE (reference sequence). CDR3 nucleotide sequence: TGTGCCAGCAGCTCGACTAGCGGGATTGAAGAGACCCAGTACTTC. Translated: CASSSTSGIEETQYF. The whole variable domain, filled in from reference TRBV5-4 and TRBJ2-5, reads ETGVTQSPTHLIKTRGQQVTLRCSSQSGHNTVSWYQQALGQGPQFIFQYYREEENGRGNFPPRFSGLQFPNYSSELNVNALELDDSALYLCASSSTSGIEETQYFGPGTRLLVL.

CDR3 DNA: TGTGCCAGCAGTGAAGGGCACACGAACACCGGGGAGCTGTTTTTT. Translated, it gives CASSEGHTNTGELFF. The V call is TRBV6-1, the J call TRBJ2-2; D call uncertain. V lost 1 base and J lost 0, with 6 bases in between. CDR3 length equals 15 residues. Germline CDR1 is MNHNS and CDR2 is SASEGT.

This chain links TRBV30 with TRBJ1-2; 7 bases agree with TRBD1. The germline V gene encodes CDR1 GTSNPN and CDR2 SVGIG (reference sequence). Trimming took 0 bases from V and 5 from J; bases not matched to a gene: 9. This CDR3 comprises 15 residues. The CDR3 DNA sequence: TGTGCCTGGAGTGTTACCCGGACAGGAAATTATGGCTACACCTTC. Residues: CAWSVTRTGNYGYTF.

The CDR3 loop is CSVDSAGETYGYTF. In DNA, the CDR3 is TGCAGCGTTGATTCGGCAGGTGAAACCTATGGCTACACCTTC. This sequence joins TRBV29-1 and TRBJ1-2; D is uncertain. V gave up 3 bases and J gave up 4 bases, with 15 bases separating them. This CDR3 region has 14 residues. The germline V gene encodes CDR1 SQVTM and CDR2 ANQGSEA.

The rearrangement joins TRBV5-8 to TRBJ1-5, with D possibly being TRBD1 (6 bases). CDR1 and CDR2 (germline): SGHTS, YDEGEE. Between the trimmed V and J ends, which lost 4 bases and 2 bases, there was a span of 10 bases. CDR3 length equals 14 residues. This CDR3 is CASSDRQGNQPQHF. CDR3 nucleotide sequence: TGTGCCAGCAGCGATCGACAGGGCAATCAGCCCCAGCATTTT.

Regarding this clone: Other nucleotide sequences in the sample specify the same CDR3. The chain uses TRBV6-5 and TRBJ2-7, with 11 positions matching TRBD1. Trimming cost V 6 bases and J 0 bases; bases outside gene matches: 4. Germline CDR1 and CDR2: MNHEY and SVGAGI. The CDR3 is made up of 15 amino acids. CDR3: CASSPGTGGSYEQYF. The CDR3 DNA sequence: TGTGCCAGCAGCCCCGGGACAGGGGGCTCCTACGAGCAGTACTTC.

This sequence joins TRBV7-8 and TRBJ1-4; TRBD1 agrees at 8 bases. With 6 bases clipped from V and 8 bases from J, the junction kept 8 bases outside the gene matches. In germline, CDR1 is SGHVS, CDR2 FQNEAQ. The CDR3 runs to 14 residues. The CDR3 nucleotides are TGTGCCAGCAGTCCCCGGACAGGGACCGAAAAACTGTTTTTT. Its translation is CASSPRTGTEKLFF.

The rearrangement joins TRBV19 to TRBJ2-7; 7 positions match TRBD1. The CDR3 totals 16 residues. Per germline, CDR1 LNHDA and CDR2 SQIVND (reference sequence). V was clipped by 1 base and J by 3 bases; unmatched bases: 9. CDR3 DNA sequence: TGTGCCAGTAGTATAGCCATGGGACAGATAAACTACGAGCAGTACTTC. Translated: CASSIAMGQINYEQYF.

The J gene is TRBJ1-1, the V gene TRBV18; the D is unclear. This CDR3 comprises 15 residues. The germline V gene encodes CDR1 KGHSH and CDR2 LQKENI. Between the trimmed V and J ends, which lost 6 bases and 0 bases, there was a span of 14 bases. The CDR3 protein is CASSLLDWLNTEAFF. The CDR3 DNA reads TGTGCCAGCTCCCTCCTCGACTGGCTGAACACTGAAGCTTTCTTT.

V usage is TRBV2 and J usage is TRBJ2-7; TRBD2 agrees at 8 bases. The V gene's germline CDR1 is SNHLY and CDR2 FYNNEI. The CDR3 spans 14 residues. V lost 10 bases and J lost 5; bases outside the gene matches: 13. This CDR3 reads CATSPEREIHEQYF. CDR3 bases: TGTGCCACCTCCCCTGAGCGGGAGATCCACGAGCAGTACTTC.

The rearrangement joins TRBV5-1 to TRBJ2-6, with D perhaps matching TRBD1 (5 bases). CDR3 length: 15 residues. The germline V and J ends were trimmed by 1 base and 2 bases, with 7 bases remaining between them. Germline CDR1 reads SGHRS; CDR2 reads YFSETQ. CDR3: CASSLRGTGANVLTF. In nucleotides, the CDR3 is TGCGCCAGCAGCTTGAGGGGAACTGGGGCCAACGTCCTGACTTTC. The full variable domain, rest sourced from reference TRBV5-1 and TRBJ2-6, is KAGVTQTPRYLIKTRGQQVTLSCSPISGHRSVSWYQQTPGQGLQFLFEYFSETQRNKGNFPGRFSGRQFSNSRSEMNVSTLELGDSALYLCASSLRGTGANVLTFGAGSRLTVL.

The rearrangement links TRBV19 to TRBJ1-1; D gene uncertain. V lost 3 bases, J lost 0 bases, and 8 bases lay in between. Germline CDR1 reads LNHDA; CDR2 reads SQIVND (reference sequence). The CDR3 is 14 residues long. The CDR3 reads CASSIPGMNTEAFF. CDR3 DNA: TGTGCCAGTAGTATCCCGGGGATGAACACTGAAGCTTTCTTT. Full variable domain (outside the CDR3, taken from reference TRBV19 and TRBJ1-1): DGGITQSPKYLFRKEGQNVTLSCEQNLNHDAMYWYRQDPGQGLRLIYYSQIVNDFQKGDIAEGYSVSREKKESFPLTVTSAQKNPTAFYLCASSIPGMNTEAFFGQGTRLTVV.

A single count supports this clone. The genes are TRBV5-1 and TRBJ2-2, with 7 nucleotides matching TRBD1. The CDR3 length is 16 residues. Germline trimming cut 4 bases from V and 5 bases from J; bases unmatched to any gene: 11. CDR1 is SGHRS and CDR2 is YFSETQ in the germline V gene. The CDR3 DNA reads as TGCGCCAGCAGCACCCACAGGGGCCGAGGGACCGGGGAGCTGTTTTTT. It specifies CASSTHRGRGTGELFF.

This chain uses TRBV7-8 with TRBJ1-2, with 8 nucleotides matching TRBD1. From germline, CDR1 is SGHVS and CDR2 FQNEAQ. CDR3 length equals 15 residues. V lost 2 bases to trimming and J lost 5 bases; unmatched junction nucleotides: 7. Here the CDR3 DNA reads TGTGCCAGCAGCTTATCCCCAGGGGGCGGATATGGCTACACCTTC. Amino acid sequence: CASSLSPGGGYGYTF.

The chain recombines TRBV18 with TRBJ2-7; the D gene is possibly TRBD2 (6 bases). Looked up from germline, CDR1 is KGHSH and CDR2 is LQKENI. The CDR3 loop spans 13 amino acids. V was trimmed by 5 bases and J by 4 bases, leaving 12 bases between them. CDR3 coding DNA: TGTGCCAGCTCAACGGGACTCCAGTACGAGCAGTACTTC. Amino acids: CASSTGLQYEQYF.

The chain recombines TRBV5-4 with TRBJ1-1; unclear D gene. This CDR3 spans 15 amino acids. The germline V gene has CDR1 SGHNT and CDR2 YYREEE (reference sequence). Trimming cost V 0 bases and J 6 bases, with 15 bases left between them. This CDR3 reads CASSLVASLGSEAFF. In nucleotides, the CDR3 is TGTGCCAGCAGCTTGGTAGCCAGTTTAGGCTCTGAAGCTTTCTTT.

The V call is TRBV19, the J call TRBJ2-1, with TRBD2 as a possible D gene (6 bases). CDR3 size: 17 residues. The V gene's germline CDR1 is LNHDA and CDR2 SQIVND (reference sequence). The V end lost 8 bases, the J end lost 0 bases, and 20 bases lay between the germline ends. The CDR3 loop reads CASSGTETLHSYNEQFF. CDR3 sequence (DNA): TGTGCCAGTTCCGGGACTGAAACGTTACACTCCTACAATGAGCAGTTCTTC.

The chain employs TRBV7-9 and TRBJ1-4; the match to TRBD1 covers 7 bases. V lost 2 bases to trimming and J lost 1 base; unmatched junction nucleotides: 7. Germline CDR1 and CDR2: SEHNR and FQNEAQ (reference sequence). There are 17 residues in the CDR3. Here the CDR3 DNA reads TGTGCCAGCAGCTTAAAGGGGACAGTATTAACTAATGAAAAACTGTTTTTT. Protein: CASSLKGTVLTNEKLFF.

This chain connects TRBV27 to TRBJ2-7; 7 positions match TRBD1. V was pared by 6 bases and J by 0 bases, with 11 bases of the junction left unmatched. This CDR3 has 16 amino acids. CDR1 and CDR2 (germline): MNHEY, SMNVEV (reference sequence). CDR3 in amino acids: CASRGTGAVISYEQYF. The DNA for the CDR3 is TGTGCCAGCAGGGGCACAGGGGCGGTGATCTCCTACGAGCAGTACTTC.

This clone was counted only a few times. V and J are TRBV15 and TRBJ1-1, with 7 bases matching TRBD1. Germline CDR1 LNHNV, CDR2 YYDKDF (reference sequence). Germline trimming cut 0 bases from V and 10 bases from J; bases unmatched to any gene: 11. This CDR3 has 15 amino acids. The CDR3 DNA sequence: TGTGCCACCAGCAGAGATCGAATAGGGGGCAGAGGAGCTTTCTTT. As protein: CATSRDRIGGRGAFF.

The chain carries TRBV5-6 and TRBJ1-3; D unresolved. This CDR3 is 17 amino acids long. The ends were cut back, 3 bases at V and 1 base at J, with 17 bases in the middle. Germline lookup yields CDR1 SGHDT and CDR2 YYEEEE. CDR3: CASSSGSWQSSGNTIYF. The DNA for the CDR3 is TGTGCCAGCAGCTCTGGCTCATGGCAGTCATCTGGAAACACCATATATTTT.

This sequence joins TRBV2 and TRBJ2-1; 9 nucleotides line up with TRBD2. J lost 6 bases, V lost 4 bases, and 10 bases had no gene match. This CDR3 has 16 amino acids. Germline V CDR1 and CDR2: SNHLY, FYNNEI. This chain's CDR3 is CASSGQVGSGSNEQFF. The CDR3 DNA follows: TGTGCCAGCAGTGGCCAGGTGGGTAGCGGGAGCAATGAGCAGTTCTTC.

This chain connects TRBV27 to TRBJ2-3; the D gene is possibly TRBD1 (6 bases). The CDR3 has 13 residues. CDR1 is MNHEY, CDR2 SMNVEV, per germline (reference sequence). The ends were cut back, 3 bases at V and 4 bases at J, with 8 bases in the middle. Here the CDR3 DNA reads TGTGCCAGCAGTTTTGAGGGGGCAGATACGCAGTATTTT. Protein: CASSFEGADTQYF.

The chain couples TRBV6-1 to TRBJ1-4; D is undetermined. Germline V gene lookup returns CDR1 MNHNS and CDR2 SASEGT. Trimming cost V 4 bases and J 7 bases, with 16 bases left between them. The CDR3 contains 15 residues. The CDR3 here is CASSARRREGEKLFF. Here the CDR3 DNA reads TGTGCCAGCAGTGCCCGACGGAGGGAGGGTGAAAAACTGTTTTTT.

The rearrangement uses TRBV6-6 and TRBJ2-2, with 9 bases lining up with TRBD1. Germline CDR1 MNHNY, CDR2 SVGAGI (reference sequence). The CDR3 has 15 residues. Trimming took 5 bases from V and 6 from J; bases not matched to a gene: 7. This CDR3 is CASSPGQGRPGELFF. Written as DNA, the CDR3 is TGTGCCAGCAGTCCGGGACAGGGACGACCCGGGGAGCTGTTTTTT.

This chain links TRBV11-3 with TRBJ2-5; maybe TRBD2 (6 bases). This CDR3 contains 13 residues. V shed 5 bases and J shed 2 bases, with 9 bases lying between them. Per germline, CDR1 SGHNT and CDR2 YENEEA. In nucleotides, the CDR3 is TGTGCCAGCAGCCGGCGGGGTCAAGAGACCCAGTACTTC. Its translation: CASSRRGQETQYF.

The chain recombines TRBV5-1 with TRBJ2-5, with 9 bases aligning to TRBD2. Trimming removed 5 bases from V and 5 bases from J; junction bases left unmatched: 10. Germline V gene lookup returns CDR1 SGHRS and CDR2 YFSETQ. The CDR3 is made up of 15 amino acids. CDR3 amino acids: CASSRIAGAGETQYF. The CDR3 bases are TGCGCCAGCAGTAGAATAGCGGGAGCGGGGGAGACCCAGTACTTC.

The rearrangement joins TRBV19 to TRBJ1-1; D call uncertain. Germline loops: CDR1 LNHDA, CDR2 SQIVND (reference sequence). The CDR3 has 13 amino acids. The V end was cut by 7 bases, the J end by 12 bases, with 21 bases between. The chain's CDR3 is CASIAGGRKMTFF. CDR3 nucleotide sequence: TGTGCCAGTATCGCGGGAGGCAGGAAAATGACTTTCTTT.

The chain has TRBV6-1 and TRBJ1-5; D perhaps matches TRBD1 (6 bases). This CDR3 has 15 amino acids. Trimming pared 4 bases from V and 4 bases from J, leaving 14 bases between. The germline CDR1 and CDR2 sequences are MNHNS and SASEGT. CDR3 loop: CASSARDTSNQPQHF. Here the CDR3 DNA reads TGTGCCAGCAGTGCCCGGGACACTTCTAATCAGCCCCAGCATTTT.